These 10 T cell receptor beta chains share one sample of origin, sequenced in a study of shared clonotypes between healthy human individuals. Method: immunoSEQ multiplex PCR; TCRdb's copy keeps in-frame clones and lacks some. The data contain a few million clones, 90% to 97% of them singletons. The source material was naive CD4+ T cells sorted from blood. Subset of the sample: CD45RA+ positively selected. Receptors were obtained from a man aged 18 to 29 in good health.

This clone has only one observation. The chain recombines TRBV4-3 with TRBJ2-6, with D tentatively TRBD1 or TRBD2 (5 bases each). The germline gives CDR1 LGHNA, CDR2 YSLEER. V shed 3 bases and J shed 1 base, with 13 bases lying between them. The CDR3 is 17 residues long. The CDR3 loop reads CASSQGVRSSGANVLTF. The DNA of the CDR3 is TGCGCCAGCAGCCAGGGGGTTAGGTCTTCTGGGGCCAACGTCCTGACTTTC.

About this clone: At one of its ends the junction is not consistent with the germline gene, which may arise from a read error. V usage is TRBV7-7 and J usage is TRBJ2-5, with D possibly TRBD2 on 5 matching bases. CDR1 and CDR2 (germline): SSHAT, FNYEAQ (reference sequence). The CDR3 is 14 residues long. Here the CDR3 DNA reads TGTGCTAGCAGCTCGGACGGAACCGCGGGGACCCAGTACTTC. Translation: CASSSDGTAGTQYF.

As concerns this clone: Different DNA sequences within this sample yield the same CDR3. The chain joins TRBV28 to TRBJ2-7; no definite D call. The V gene's germline CDR1 is MDHEN and CDR2 SYDVKM. V was cut by 0 bases and J by 4 bases, with 7 bases left in between. The CDR3 runs 13 residues. In DNA, the CDR3 is TGTGCCAGCAGTTTATGGTCCTCGTACGAGCAGTACTTC. This codes for CASSLWSSYEQYF.

The chain carries TRBV27 and TRBJ1-6; the match to TRBD1 covers 10 bases. The CDR3 has 17 residues. CDR1 is MNHEY, CDR2 SMNVEV, per germline (reference sequence). V lost 2 bases to trimming and J lost 6 bases; unmatched junction nucleotides: 7. CDR3 sequence reads: CASSLITGQGVNSPLHF. The CDR3 DNA reads TGTGCCAGCAGTTTAATCACCGGACAGGGGGTTAATTCACCCCTCCACTTT.

This sequence joins TRBV28 and TRBJ2-5, with 9 positions matching TRBD2. Trimming at V came to 6 bases and at J to 0 bases, leaving 2 bases not matched to a gene. Germline V gene data show CDR1 as MDHEN and CDR2 as SYDVKM. The CDR3 is 14 amino acids. The CDR3 DNA sequence: TGTGCCAGCAGAAGCGGGGGGAACCAAGAGACCCAGTACTTC. Amino acid sequence: CASRSGGNQETQYF.

This sequence joins TRBV4-3 and TRBJ1-3; D is possibly TRBD1 (6 bases). Germline V lookup: CDR1 LGHNA, CDR2 YSLEER. Trimming took 0 bases from V and 5 from J, leaving 11 bases between them. The CDR3 extends over 15 amino acids. The CDR3: CASSQEGQGRNTIYF. DNA for the CDR3: TGCGCCAGCAGCCAAGAAGGCCAGGGGCGAAACACCATATATTTT.

J is TRBJ2-1 and V is TRBV11-2; TRBD2 matches 16 bases. This CDR3 is 19 amino acids long. CDR1 and CDR2 (germline): SGHAT, FQNNGV. V lost 4 bases and J lost 7; bases outside the gene matches: 13. In DNA, the CDR3 is TGTGCCAGCAGCTGGTGGGGACTAGCGGGAGGGCCCTCTAGGAATGAGCAGTTCTTC. Translation gives CASSWWGLAGGPSRNEQFF.

This clone was observed once. The gene calls are TRBV7-2 and TRBJ2-7; 7 bases map to TRBD1. The CDR3 has 15 amino acids. V shed 5 bases and J 3 bases; nucleotides not matched to a gene: 10. CDR1 is SGHTA and CDR2 is FQGNSA in the germline V gene. Here the CDR3 reads CASSLLGQSSYEQYF. The CDR3 region has the DNA TGTGCCAGCAGCCTCCTGGGACAGTCCAGCTACGAGCAGTACTTC.

The V and J genes are TRBV27 and TRBJ2-3; D uncertain. V was cut by 6 bases and J by 0 bases, with 10 bases left in between. The CDR3 consists of 14 residues. The germline gives CDR1 MNHEY, CDR2 SMNVEV (reference sequence). CDR3 sequence (DNA): TGTGCCAGCAGGCCTTACTTCAGCACAGATACGCAGTATTTT. This codes for CASRPYFSTDTQYF.

This clone occurred once. The junction does not match germline at one end; this may be a read error. Here the CDR3 DNA reads TGTGCCAGCAGCTTTGGGGACAGAATGTGGAGGTTGTATTTT. Translating gives CASSFGDRMWRLYF. The chain has TRBV7-2 and TRBJ1-5; 7 bases match TRBD1. This CDR3 has 14 amino acids. Germline V CDR1 and CDR2: SGHTA, FQGNSA.